This T cell receptor beta chain was documented in a study of preoperative IRX-2 immunotherapy in early breast cancer. Libraries were prepared by immunoSEQ multiplex PCR; TCRdb keeps only in-frame clonotypes and omits some of them. Altogether about 98,000 clones are present, around 86% being singletons, with the ten largest covering approximately 2%. Regarding treatment: preoperative locoregional IRX-2 cytokine immunotherapy. Preoperative locoregional IRX-2 cytokine immunotherapy was tested in the phase Ib source study. Sequenced here: tumor tissue, sampled after IRX-2 immunotherapy. This clonotype was sampled from a human donor with breast cancer.

The DNA of the CDR3 is TGTGCCACCAGCACCGGACAGGCGCCCACAGATACGCAGTATTTT. It is translated as CATSTGQAPTDTQYF. V and J are TRBV15 and TRBJ2-3, with TRBD1 matching over 7 bases. This CDR3 is built from 15 residues. After removal of 4 bases from V and 2 bases from J, the junction contained 6 bases not matched to a gene. Germline CDR1 reads LNHNV; CDR2 reads YYDKDF (reference sequence).